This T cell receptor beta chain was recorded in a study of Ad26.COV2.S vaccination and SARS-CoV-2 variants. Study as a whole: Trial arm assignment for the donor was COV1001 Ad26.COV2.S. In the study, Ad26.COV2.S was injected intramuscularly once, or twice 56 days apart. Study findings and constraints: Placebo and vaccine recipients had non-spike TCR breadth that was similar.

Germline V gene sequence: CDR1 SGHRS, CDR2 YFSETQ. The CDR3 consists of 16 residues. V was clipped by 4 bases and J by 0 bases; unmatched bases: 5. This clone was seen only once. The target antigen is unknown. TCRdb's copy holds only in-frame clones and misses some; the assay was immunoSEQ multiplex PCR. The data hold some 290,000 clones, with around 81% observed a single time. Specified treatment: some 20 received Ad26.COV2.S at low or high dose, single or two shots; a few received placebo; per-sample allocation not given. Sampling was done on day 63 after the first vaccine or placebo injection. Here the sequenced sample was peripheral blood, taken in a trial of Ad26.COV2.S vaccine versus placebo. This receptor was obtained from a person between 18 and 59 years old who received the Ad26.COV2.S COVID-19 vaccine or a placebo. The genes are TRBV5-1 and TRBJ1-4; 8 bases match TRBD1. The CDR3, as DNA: TGCGCCAGCAGCCTGGACAGGGCCACAACTAATGAAAAACTGTTTTTT. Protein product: CASSLDRATTNEKLFF.